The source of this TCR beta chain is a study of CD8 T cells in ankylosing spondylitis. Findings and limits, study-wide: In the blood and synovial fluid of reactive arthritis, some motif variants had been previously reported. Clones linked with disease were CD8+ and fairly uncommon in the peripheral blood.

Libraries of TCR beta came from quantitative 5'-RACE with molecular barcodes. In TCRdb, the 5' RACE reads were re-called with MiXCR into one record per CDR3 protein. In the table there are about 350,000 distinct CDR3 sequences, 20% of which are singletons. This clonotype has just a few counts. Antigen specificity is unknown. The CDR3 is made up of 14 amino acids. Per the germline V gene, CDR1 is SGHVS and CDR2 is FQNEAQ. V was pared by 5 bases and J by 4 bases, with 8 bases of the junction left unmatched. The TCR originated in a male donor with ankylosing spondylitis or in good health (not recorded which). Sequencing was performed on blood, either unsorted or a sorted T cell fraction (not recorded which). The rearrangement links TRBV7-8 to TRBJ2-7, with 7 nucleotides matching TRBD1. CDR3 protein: CASSVRDSKYEQYF. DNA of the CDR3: TGTGCCAGCAGCGTACGGGACAGCAAATACGAGCAGTACTTC.